The 14 T cell receptor beta chains in this list originate from one sample, sequenced in a study of response to subunit inactivated influenza vaccine. TCRdb called the RT-PCR reads again in MiXCR, with one record for every CDR3 protein. The table shows approximately 230,000 distinct CDR3 sequences, with 9.5% to 15% occurring only once. This sample comprised non-naive T cells sorted from PBMCs, obtained less than 15 days before vaccination. These TCRs come from a man aged 50 or older who received an inactivated influenza vaccine.

The chain links TRBV14 to TRBJ2-4; D tentatively fits TRBD1 or TRBD2 (5 bases each). Deletions cut 4 bases from V and 4 bases from J, with 11 bases between. Germline CDR1 is SGHDN and CDR2 is FVKESK. The CDR3 contains 14 residues. The CDR3: CASSRRDGKNIQYF. CDR3 coding DNA: TGTGCCAGCAGCCGCCGGGACGGGAAAAACATTCAGTACTTC.

The genes are TRBV7-9 and TRBJ1-5; no reliable D call. Germline V gene sequence: CDR1 SEHNR, CDR2 FQNEAQ (reference sequence). The CDR3 totals 13 residues. Trimming stripped 7 bases from V and 5 bases from J, with 12 bases between. The CDR3 loop reads CASTPNHDQPQHF. CDR3 DNA sequence: TGTGCCAGCACCCCAAACCATGATCAGCCCCAGCATTTT. The variable domain in full, with the rest retrieved from reference TRBV7-9 and TRBJ1-5, is DTGVSQNPRHKITKRGQNVTFRCDPISEHNRLYWYRQTLGQGPEFLTYFQNEAQLEKSRLLSDRFSAERPKGSFSTLEIQRTEQGDSAMYLCASTPNHDQPQHFGDGTRLSIL.

This clonotype was picked up many times. The chain recombines TRBV20-1 with TRBJ1-2, with D possibly being TRBD1 (6 bases). Trimming cost V 5 bases and J 8 bases, with 18 bases left between them. Germline lookup yields CDR1 DFQATT and CDR2 SNEGSKA (reference sequence). The CDR3 has 13 residues. The CDR3 protein is CSASPRGARGYTF. The CDR3 DNA reads as TGCAGTGCTTCACCTCGGGGGGCGCGAGGCTACACCTTC.

The J gene is TRBJ2-2, the V gene TRBV20-1, with no clear D. Germline CDR1 and CDR2: DFQATT and SNEGSKA (reference sequence). Trimming removed 0 bases from V and 0 bases from J, with 11 bases in between. This CDR3 contains 16 residues. The CDR3: CSARDLEHANTGELFF. As DNA, the CDR3 is TGCAGTGCTAGAGATCTGGAACACGCGAACACCGGGGAGCTGTTTTTT.

This clonotype was seen many times. The chain has TRBV28 and TRBJ2-7, with 9 positions matching TRBD2. This CDR3 is built from 18 residues. CDR1 MDHEN and CDR2 SYDVKM come from the germline V gene. V was clipped by 5 bases and J by 3 bases; unmatched bases: 17. The CDR3 here is CASSNANGGRAMDYEQYF. DNA of the CDR3: TGTGCCAGCAGTAACGCGAACGGCGGGAGGGCCATGGACTACGAGCAGTACTTC. The full variable domain, in which reference TRBV28 and TRBJ2-7 provide the parts outside the CDR3, is DVKVTQSSRYLVKRTGEKVFLECVQDMDHENMFWYRQDPGLGLRLIYFSYDVKMKEKGDIPEGYSVSREKKERFSLILESASTNQTSMYLCASSNANGGRAMDYEQYFGPGTRLTVT.

This clonotype came up a few times. This sequence joins TRBV6-1 and TRBJ2-7, with TRBD2 as a possible D gene (6 bases). The V end lost 6 bases, the J end lost 1 base, and 10 bases lay between the germline ends. The CDR3 is 13 amino acids. CDR1 is MNHNS, CDR2 SASEGT, per germline. CDR3 DNA sequence: TGTGCCAGCAGGTCGGGACTGTCCTACGAGCAGTACTTC. Translation: CASRSGLSYEQYF.

Comment on this clonotype: A much larger clone differs from this one at a single base, so this may be a read error. The gene calls are TRBV7-6 and TRBJ2-1, with 9 bases matching TRBD2. CDR3 length: 17 residues. Germline lookup yields CDR1 SGHVS and CDR2 FNYEAQ. J lost 7 bases, V lost 1 base, and 11 bases had no gene match. This chain's CDR3 is CASSLGIGRGGQNEQFF. DNA of the CDR3: TGTGCCAGCAGCTTAGGTATTGGGCGGGGGGGCCAAAATGAGCAGTTCTTC.

This clonotype was detected ten times or more. V usage is TRBV11-2 and J usage is TRBJ2-7; D not certain. CDR1 is SGHAT and CDR2 is FQNNGV in the germline V gene. V was clipped by 1 base and J by 0 bases, with 10 bases between them. This CDR3 region has 15 residues. The CDR3 loop reads CASSLVDDSSYEQYF. As DNA, the CDR3 is TGTGCCAGCAGCTTAGTGGACGATAGCTCCTACGAGCAGTACTTC.

This clonotype was observed many times. V gene TRBV5-8 combines with J gene TRBJ2-4; possible D gene TRBD1, 6 bases. In germline, CDR1 is SGHTS, CDR2 YDEGEE. The CDR3 runs 15 residues. V gave up 1 base and J gave up 4 bases, with 12 bases separating them. In DNA, the CDR3 is TGTGCCAGCAGCTTGACAGGGTTTGAGAAAAACATTCAGTACTTC. As protein: CASSLTGFEKNIQYF. Based on the CDR3 plus reference TRBV5-8 and TRBJ2-4, the full variable domain is EAGVTQSPTHLIKTRGQQATLRCSPISGHTSVYWYQQALGLGLQFLLWYDEGEERNRGNFPPRFSGRQFPNYSSELNVNALELEDSALYLCASSLTGFEKNIQYFGAGTRLSVL.

The rearrangement links TRBV12-3 or TRBV12-4 to TRBJ2-3, with D possibly matching TRBD1 (5 bases). The CDR3 runs to 13 residues. Trimming took off 6 bases at V and 3 bases at J, with 10 bases between the two ends. CDR3 sequence (DNA): TGTGCCAGCAGCACTCCAGGGACAGATACGCAGTATTTT. Its protein product is CASSTPGTDTQYF.

This clonotype was found a few times. This chain links TRBV3-1 with TRBJ1-5, with D tentatively TRBD1 (6 bases). V was trimmed by 1 base and J by 3 bases, leaving 10 bases between them. Germline V gene sequence: CDR1 LGHDT, CDR2 YNNKEL (reference sequence). The CDR3 sequence is 15 residues long. The CDR3 protein is CASSQAGHLNQPQHF. The CDR3, as DNA: TGTGCCAGCAGCCAAGCGGGACACCTCAATCAGCCCCAGCATTTT.

The genes are TRBV20-1 and TRBJ2-4; possibly TRBD2 for D (5 bases). Germline values: CDR1 DFQATT, CDR2 SNEGSKA (reference sequence). This CDR3 is built from 17 residues. Trimming stripped 2 bases from V and 0 bases from J, with 17 bases between. The CDR3 coding sequence is TGCAGTGCTAGAATCGGGGTGGTTAAATTAGCCAAAAACATTCAGTACTTC. Translated: CSARIGVVKLAKNIQYF.

The chain uses TRBV5-1 and TRBJ2-1; TRBD2 agrees at 7 bases. The CDR3 runs to 12 residues. The junction had 4 bases not matched to a gene; V was cut back by 7 bases and J by 6 bases. Germline CDR1 and CDR2: SGHRS and YFSETQ. CDR3 nucleotides: TGCGCCAGCGGGAGCGGGGTCAATGAGCAGTTCTTC. Protein sequence: CASGSGVNEQFF.

The genes are TRBV6-1 and TRBJ2-2, with D hard to call. CDR3 length: 15 residues. V lost 0 bases to trimming and J lost 2 bases, with 7 bases between them. The germline V gene encodes CDR1 MNHNS and CDR2 SASEGT. In DNA form, the CDR3 reads TGTGCCAGCAGTGAAGCGGCGCTAAACACCGGGGAGCTGTTTTTT. Protein: CASSEAALNTGELFF.